One sample yielded the 30 T cell receptor beta chains listed below, sequenced in a study of OX40 agonist ivuxolimab in advanced cancers. Here immunoSEQ multiplex PCR was the method, and the copy in TCRdb shows in-frame clones only, minus some. The sample lists tens of thousands of clones, 75% to 90% occurring once. The sample in question was CD4+ or CD8+ T cells sorted from blood, obtained in a trial of the OX40 agonist ivuxolimab. Receptors originate from an adult with an advanced solid tumor such as melanoma, head and neck, liver or kidney cancer.

This sequence joins TRBV28 and TRBJ2-2; TRBD1 matches at 8 bases. The CDR3 is made up of 15 amino acids. Germline V gene lookup returns CDR1 MDHEN and CDR2 SYDVKM. V lost 5 bases, J lost 5 bases, and 7 bases stayed unmatched. The CDR3 sequence: CASSPRTGRTGELFF. In DNA form, the CDR3 reads TGTGCCAGCAGTCCCCGGACAGGGAGGACCGGGGAGCTGTTTTTT.

The J gene is TRBJ1-2, the V gene TRBV28; maybe TRBD1 (6 bases). This CDR3 has 13 amino acids. V was shortened by 5 bases and J by 3 bases, with 10 bases between the two germline ends. From germline, CDR1 is MDHEN and CDR2 SYDVKM. The CDR3 region is CASSPGQYYGYTF. CDR3 nucleotide sequence: TGTGCCAGCAGTCCCGGACAGTACTATGGCTACACCTTC.

V usage is TRBV28 and J usage is TRBJ1-1; tentative D call: TRBD1 (6 bases). Germline V gene sequence: CDR1 MDHEN, CDR2 SYDVKM. V dropped 6 bases and J dropped 9 bases, with 14 bases sitting between them. The length of the CDR3 is 12 residues. CDR3 DNA sequence: TGTGCCAGCAGCCAACCGGGACACAAAGCTTTCTTT. Protein: CASSQPGHKAFF.

The chain links TRBV15 to TRBJ2-7; D remains ambiguous. CDR1 and CDR2 (germline): LNHNV, YYDKDF (reference sequence). Trimming took 0 bases from V and 0 from J, leaving 3 bases between them. The CDR3 loop spans 13 amino acids. The CDR3 nucleotides read TGTGCCACCAGCAGAGATGTCTCCTACGAGCAGTACTTC. Translating gives CATSRDVSYEQYF.

This chain links TRBV6-5 with TRBJ2-1; D remains unclear. CDR3 size: 14 residues. The ends were cut back, 5 bases at V and 0 bases at J, with 8 bases in the middle. Germline V gene lookup returns CDR1 MNHEY and CDR2 SVGAGI. The CDR3 reads CASSTPGSYNEQFF. In nucleotides, the CDR3 is TGTGCCAGCAGTACCCCGGGCTCCTACAATGAGCAGTTCTTC.

V and J are TRBV10-1 and TRBJ1-6; D gene ambiguous. The V gene's germline CDR1 is WNHNN and CDR2 SYGVQD (reference sequence). V gave up 3 bases and J gave up 9 bases, with 9 bases separating them. The length of the CDR3 is 13 residues. The CDR3 bases are TGCGCCAGCAGTGATAATCCTGGTTCACCCCTCCACTTT. Its protein product is CASSDNPGSPLHF.

The chain uses TRBV11-2 and TRBJ1-4; D is unclear. Trimming pared 7 bases from V and 4 bases from J, leaving 13 bases between. This CDR3 spans 14 amino acids. Germline lookup yields CDR1 SGHAT and CDR2 FQNNGV. CDR3 in amino acids: CASTLGYLNEKLFF. The CDR3 DNA sequence: TGTGCCAGCACCTTGGGGTACCTTAATGAAAAACTGTTTTTT.

This chain uses TRBV5-4 with TRBJ2-7, with 10 nucleotides matching TRBD1. The CDR3 consists of 14 residues. The germline V gene has CDR1 SGHNT and CDR2 YYREEE (reference sequence). J lost 5 bases, V lost 4 bases, and 6 bases had no gene match. Here the CDR3 reads CASSRQGARNEQYF. The CDR3 nucleotides are TGTGCCAGCAGCCGACAGGGGGCGAGGAACGAGCAGTACTTC.

The chain uses TRBV27 and TRBJ1-2; 11 nucleotides align to TRBD1. The CDR3 loop spans 14 amino acids. Germline V CDR1 and CDR2: MNHEY, SMNVEV (reference sequence). The ends lost 3 bases at V and 7 bases at J; junction bases unmatched: 4. CDR3 amino acids: CASSFGQGAVGYTF. Written as DNA, the CDR3 is TGTGCCAGCAGTTTTGGACAGGGGGCGGTTGGCTACACCTTC.

V gene TRBV7-9 combines with J gene TRBJ2-2; D gene unclear. The CDR3 consists of 15 residues. The germline gives CDR1 SEHNR, CDR2 FQNEAQ (reference sequence). V gave up 5 bases and J gave up 2 bases, with 12 bases separating them. The CDR3 DNA is TGTGCCAGCAGCCACCCGTCACGTAACACCGGGGAGCTGTTTTTT. Its protein product is CASSHPSRNTGELFF.

The chain combines TRBV7-2 with TRBJ2-7; a possible D gene is TRBD2 (5 bases). CDR1 SGHTA and CDR2 FQGNSA come from the germline V gene. The CDR3 is 15 amino acids. V gave up 3 bases and J gave up 7 bases, with 19 bases separating them. Here the CDR3 reads CASSFLSTIAGEQYF. In nucleotides, the CDR3 is TGTGCCAGCAGCTTCCTATCGACTATTGCTGGGGAGCAGTACTTC.

The V call is TRBV7-6, the J call TRBJ2-3, with TRBD1 matching 8 bases. J was trimmed by 5 bases and V by 2 bases; bases with no gene match: 6. CDR3 length: 15 amino acids. Germline loops: CDR1 SGHVS, CDR2 FNYEAQ. Written as DNA, the CDR3 is TGTGCCAGCAGCTTATTCGGACAGGGATTAGATACGCAGTATTTT. Its protein is CASSLFGQGLDTQYF.

The chain has TRBV6-5 and TRBJ1-3; no definite D call. The ends were cut back, 5 bases at V and 0 bases at J, with 8 bases in the middle. Germline V gives CDR1 MNHEY, CDR2 SVGAGI. CDR3 length equals 14 residues. CDR3 nucleotide sequence: TGTGCCAGCAGTCCGCTGTTCTCTGGAAACACCATATATTTT. It yields the protein CASSPLFSGNTIYF.

The rearrangement links TRBV5-1 to TRBJ2-7, with D tentatively TRBD1 or TRBD2 (5 bases each). The CDR3 is 14 residues long. V lost 0 bases, J lost 2 bases, and 9 bases lay in between. Germline CDR1 SGHRS, CDR2 YFSETQ. The CDR3 reads CASSLVGTPYEQYF. The CDR3 nucleotides are TGCGCCAGCAGCTTGGTAGGGACCCCCTACGAGCAGTACTTC. The entire variable domain, with the rest obtained from reference TRBV5-1 and TRBJ2-7, is as follows: KAGVTQTPRYLIKTRGQQVTLSCSPISGHRSVSWYQQTPGQGLQFLFEYFSETQRNKGNFPGRFSGRQFSNSRSEMNVSTLELGDSALYLCASSLVGTPYEQYFGPGTRLTVT.

V usage is TRBV10-3 and J usage is TRBJ1-2; D uncertain. The CDR3 runs 13 residues. CDR1 and CDR2 from the germline V gene are ENHRY and SYGVKD. With 2 bases removed from V and 8 bases from J, the gap between germline ends came to 12 bases. CDR3 nucleotide sequence: TGTGCCATCAGTGAGCCCACCACCCCGGGCTACACCTTC. As protein: CAISEPTTPGYTF.

The CDR3 here is CASSPPGVRETQYF. In DNA, the CDR3 is TGTGCCAGCTCACCTCCAGGGGTTCGGGAGACCCAGTACTTC. The gene calls are TRBV18 and TRBJ2-5; TRBD1 might be the D (6 bases). In germline, CDR1 is KGHSH, CDR2 LQKENI. Trimming took 3 bases from V and 5 from J, leaving 13 bases between them. The CDR3 is 14 amino acids. The full variable domain, with the rest looked up from reference TRBV18 and TRBJ2-5, is NAGVMQNPRHLVRRRGQEARLRCSPMKGHSHVYWYRQLPEEGLKFMVYLQKENIIDESGMPKERFSAEFPKEGPSILRIQQVVRGDSAAYFCASSPPGVRETQYFGPGTRLLVL.

CDR3 loop: CASSQGISYEQYF. The CDR3 nucleotides read TGTGCCAGCAGTCAGGGTATCTCCTACGAGCAGTACTTC. The rearrangement links TRBV5-4 to TRBJ2-7; a possible D gene is TRBD1 (5 bases). The CDR3 sequence is 13 residues long. Looked up from germline, CDR1 is SGHNT and CDR2 is YYREEE (reference sequence). V was shortened by 5 bases and J by 0 bases, with 9 bases between the two germline ends.

V usage is TRBV28 and J usage is TRBJ2-7, with D maybe TRBD1 (6 bases). CDR1 and CDR2 from the germline V gene are MDHEN and SYDVKM. CDR3 size: 17 residues. Trimming removed 4 bases from V and 0 bases from J, with 19 bases in between. The CDR3 region is CASSSHDGRGASYEQYF. For the CDR3, the DNA is TGTGCCAGCAGTTCTCACGACGGCAGGGGAGCCTCCTACGAGCAGTACTTC.

This sequence joins TRBV7-9 and TRBJ2-2; D gene uncertain. This CDR3 has 16 amino acids. The V and J ends lost 1 base and 5 bases respectively, with 14 bases between them. Germline CDR1 and CDR2: SEHNR and FQNEAQ (reference sequence). The CDR3 nucleotides are TGTGCCAGCAGCTTAGTGGCAGGTCTAAGTACCGGGGAGCTGTTTTTT. Protein: CASSLVAGLSTGELFF.

The chain links TRBV19 to TRBJ2-7, with 8 positions matching TRBD1. V was pared by 3 bases and J by 6 bases, with 13 bases of the junction left unmatched. Germline V gene sequence: CDR1 LNHDA, CDR2 SQIVND (reference sequence). This CDR3 has 16 residues. CDR3: CASSITFSGQVAEQYF. In DNA, the CDR3 is TGTGCCAGTAGTATCACTTTTTCGGGACAGGTGGCCGAGCAGTACTTC.

V is TRBV18 and J is TRBJ1-1; D is undetermined. The germline V and J ends were trimmed by 3 bases and 6 bases, with 11 bases remaining between them. The CDR3 has 13 residues. CDR1 KGHSH and CDR2 LQKENI come from the germline V gene. The CDR3 reads CASSPLSDSEAFF. Written as DNA, the CDR3 is TGTGCCAGCTCACCGTTATCGGACTCTGAAGCTTTCTTT.

This chain joins TRBV5-1 and TRBJ1-5, with D hard to call. Germline lookup yields CDR1 SGHRS and CDR2 YFSETQ. Trimming left V 0 bases short and J 4 bases short, with 5 bases between. The CDR3 length is 13 residues. The CDR3: CASSLGVNQPQHF. DNA of the CDR3: TGCGCCAGCAGCTTGGGGGTTAATCAGCCCCAGCATTTT.

The genes are TRBV9 and TRBJ1-2, with D perhaps TRBD1 (5 bases). The CDR3 has 15 amino acids. The V and J ends lost 0 bases and 5 bases respectively, with 14 bases between them. Germline CDR1 SGDLS, CDR2 YYNGEE. The CDR3 protein is CASSVGAGTRYGYTF. In nucleotides, the CDR3 is TGTGCCAGCAGCGTAGGAGCAGGGACTAGGTATGGCTACACCTTC.

V gene TRBV23-1 combines with J gene TRBJ1-5; the D is unclear. TRBV23-1 carries the ORF label, with uncertain function. V shed 4 bases and J shed 2 bases, with 12 bases lying between them. The CDR3 covers 15 residues. CDR3 loop: CASSRFGCGNQPQHF. For the CDR3, the DNA is TGCGCCAGCAGTCGATTCGGGTGCGGCAATCAGCCCCAGCATTTT.

V is TRBV7-2 and J is TRBJ2-7, with TRBD2 matching over 13 bases. The CDR3 totals 15 residues. V shed 4 bases and J 4 bases; nucleotides not matched to a gene: 4. Germline V CDR1 and CDR2: SGHTA, FQGNSA. The CDR3 sequence: CASSWGLAGSYEQYF. CDR3 bases: TGTGCCAGCAGCTGGGGACTAGCGGGATCATACGAGCAGTACTTC.

The chain couples TRBV7-2 to TRBJ2-5, with 9 bases that match TRBD2. The CDR3 runs to 14 residues. Trimming cost V 7 bases and J 4 bases; bases outside gene matches: 7. Germline loops: CDR1 SGHTA, CDR2 FQGNSA. CDR3 amino acids: CASTFQRGAETQYF. CDR3 DNA sequence: TGTGCCAGCACCTTCCAGCGGGGGGCAGAGACCCAGTACTTC.

This chain connects TRBV10-3 to TRBJ1-1; possible D gene TRBD1, 5 bases. Germline CDR1 is ENHRY and CDR2 is SYGVKD. This CDR3 is built from 14 residues. V gave up 0 bases and J gave up 4 bases, with 9 bases separating them. The CDR3 protein is CAISESFGATEAFF. For the CDR3, the DNA is TGTGCCATCAGTGAGTCATTCGGGGCCACTGAAGCTTTCTTT.

This clone was picked up one time. The rearrangement joins TRBV28 to TRBJ2-5; TRBD2 agrees at 7 bases. Per the germline V gene, CDR1 is MDHEN and CDR2 is SYDVKM. The CDR3 is made up of 13 amino acids. The V segment lost 6 bases and the J segment 7 bases; nucleotides outside the gene matches: 8. The CDR3 reads CASRLADALTQYF. In nucleotides, the CDR3 is TGTGCCAGCAGGCTAGCGGATGCCCTGACCCAGTACTTC.

The chain couples TRBV18 to TRBJ2-5; D not certain. Looked up from germline, CDR1 is KGHSH and CDR2 is LQKENI. This CDR3 comprises 14 residues. With 1 base removed from V and 2 bases from J, the gap between germline ends came to 8 bases. DNA for the CDR3: TGTGCCAGCTCACCACAAACCAGACAAGAGACCCAGTACTTC. Encoded protein: CASSPQTRQETQYF. Using reference TRBV18 and TRBJ2-5 for the parts outside the CDR3, the full variable domain is NAGVMQNPRHLVRRRGQEARLRCSPMKGHSHVYWYRQLPEEGLKFMVYLQKENIIDESGMPKERFSAEFPKEGPSILRIQQVVRGDSAAYFCASSPQTRQETQYFGPGTRLLVL.

This chain joins TRBV5-1 and TRBJ1-3, with 9 bases identical to TRBD1. CDR1 SGHRS and CDR2 YFSETQ come from the germline V gene. The CDR3 is made up of 15 amino acids. The V gene end was trimmed by 4 bases and the J gene end by 3 bases; junction bases not matched to a gene: 5. As DNA, the CDR3 is TGCGCCAGCAGCAGGGGACAGGGATTTGGAAACACCATATATTTT. It is translated as CASSRGQGFGNTIYF.